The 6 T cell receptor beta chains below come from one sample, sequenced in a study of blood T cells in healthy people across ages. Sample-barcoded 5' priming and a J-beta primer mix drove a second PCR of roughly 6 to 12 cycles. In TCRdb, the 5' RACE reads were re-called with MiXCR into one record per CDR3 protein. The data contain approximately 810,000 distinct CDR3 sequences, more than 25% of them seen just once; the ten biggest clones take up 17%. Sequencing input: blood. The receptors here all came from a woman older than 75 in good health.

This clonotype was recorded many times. CDR3 sequence: CAIRTGTGSYEQYF. The DNA of the CDR3 is TGTGCCATCAGGACCGGGACAGGGTCCTACGAGCAGTACTTC. V and J are TRBV10-3 and TRBJ2-7; 9 bases fit TRBD1. Germline lookup yields CDR1 ENHRY and CDR2 SYGVKD. The junction had 4 bases not matched to a gene; V was cut back by 6 bases and J by 1 base. The CDR3 runs to 14 residues.

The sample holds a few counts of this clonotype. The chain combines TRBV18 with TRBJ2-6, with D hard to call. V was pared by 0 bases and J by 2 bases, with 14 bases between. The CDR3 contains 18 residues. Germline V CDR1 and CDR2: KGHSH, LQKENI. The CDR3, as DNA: TGTGCCAGCTCACCACCACAACTTACGGCTACTGGGGCCAACGTCCTGACTTTC. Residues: CASSPPQLTATGANVLTF. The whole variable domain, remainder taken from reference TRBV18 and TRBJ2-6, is NAGVMQNPRHLVRRRGQEARLRCSPMKGHSHVYWYRQLPEEGLKFMVYLQKENIIDESGMPKERFSAEFPKEGPSILRIQQVVRGDSAAYFCASSPPQLTATGANVLTFGAGSRLTVL.

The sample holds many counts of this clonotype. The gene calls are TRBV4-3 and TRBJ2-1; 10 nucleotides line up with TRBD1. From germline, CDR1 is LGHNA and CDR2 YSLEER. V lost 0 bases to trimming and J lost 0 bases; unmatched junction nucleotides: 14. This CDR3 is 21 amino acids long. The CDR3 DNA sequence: TGCGCCAGCAGCCAAGATAGGAAGGGACAGGGGACTTATAGCTCCTACAATGAGCAGTTCTTC. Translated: CASSQDRKGQGTYSSYNEQFF.

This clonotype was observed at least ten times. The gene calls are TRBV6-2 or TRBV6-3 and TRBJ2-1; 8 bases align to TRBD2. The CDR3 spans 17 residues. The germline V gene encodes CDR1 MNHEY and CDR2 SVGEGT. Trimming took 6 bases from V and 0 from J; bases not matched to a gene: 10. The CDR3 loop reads CASSRPLAVVSYNEQFF. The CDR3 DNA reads TGTGCCAGCAGCCGTCCACTAGCGGTGGTCTCCTACAATGAGCAGTTCTTC.

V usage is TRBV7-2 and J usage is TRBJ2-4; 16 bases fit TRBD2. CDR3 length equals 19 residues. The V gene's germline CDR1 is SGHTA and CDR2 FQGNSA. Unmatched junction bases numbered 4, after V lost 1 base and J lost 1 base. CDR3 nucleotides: TGTGCCAGCAGCTTAGTTGGGACTAGCGGGAGGGGGGCCAAAAACATTCAGTACTTC. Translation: CASSLVGTSGRGAKNIQYF. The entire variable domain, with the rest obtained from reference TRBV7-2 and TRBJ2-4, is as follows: GAGVSQSPSNKVTEKGKDVELRCDPISGHTALYWYRQSLGQGLEFLIYFQGNSAPDKSGLPSDRFSAERTGGSVSTLTIQRTQQEDSAVYLCASSLVGTSGRGAKNIQYFGAGTRLSVL.

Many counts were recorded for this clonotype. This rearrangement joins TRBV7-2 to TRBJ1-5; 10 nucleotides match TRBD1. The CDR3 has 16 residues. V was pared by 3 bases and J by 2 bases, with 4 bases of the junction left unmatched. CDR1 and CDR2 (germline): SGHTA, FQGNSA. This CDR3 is CASSFPGTGGNQPQHF. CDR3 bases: TGTGCCAGCAGCTTTCCAGGGACAGGGGGCAATCAGCCCCAGCATTTT.